These 12 T cell receptor beta chains came from one sample sequenced in a study of T cells in Graves' hyperthyroidism and ophthalmopathy. Amplification of TCR beta CDR3 regions used RNA as the template. RT-PCR in the first round (using the HTBI primer set) targeted the TCR CDR3. MiXCR, run by TCRdb on the multiplex PCR reads, gives a single entry per CDR3 protein. Seen here are about 840,000 distinct CDR3 sequences, approximately 40% observed once, and the top ten hold 8% to 9%. Sequencing input: blood. All receptors derive from a man between 18 and 29 years old with Graves' hyperthyroidism.

The gene calls are TRBV19 and TRBJ1-5; D unresolved. The CDR3 extends over 13 amino acids. Germline-derived CDR1 and CDR2 are LNHDA and SQIVND (reference sequence). V dropped 5 bases and J dropped 6 bases, with 11 bases sitting between them. The CDR3 spells CASSSSDLQPQHF. As DNA, the CDR3 is TGTGCCAGTAGTTCTTCGGATCTTCAGCCCCAGCATTTT.

At least ten counts were recorded for this clonotype. The CDR3 is CASSSGTGREKLFF. CDR3 nucleotides: TGTGCCAGCAGCTCCGGGACAGGGCGCGAAAAACTGTTTTTT. This chain joins TRBV6-6 and TRBJ1-4; 9 bases are a match to TRBD1. V shed 6 bases, J shed 8 bases, and the junction held 7 bases outside the gene matches. Germline-derived CDR1 and CDR2 are MNHNY and SVGAGI (reference sequence). The CDR3 runs 14 residues.

Concerning this clonotype: A read error is likely, as this CDR3 ends without the conserved phenylalanine or tryptophan. The V gene is TRBV5-6, the J gene TRBJ1-1; D remains unclear. CDR3 length: 12 amino acids. V was pared by 0 bases and J by 3 bases, with 3 bases between. Germline V CDR1 and CDR2: SGHDT, YYEEEE. In DNA, the CDR3 is TGTGCCAGCAGCTTGGTGGACACTGAAGCTTTCCTT. It specifies CASSLVDTEAFL.

This clonotype showed up just a few times. The chain uses TRBV20-1 and TRBJ1-1; unclear D gene. Germline V gene sequence: CDR1 DFQATT, CDR2 SNEGSKA (reference sequence). This CDR3 region has 13 residues. V was shortened by 6 bases and J by 1 base, with 12 bases between the two germline ends. Here the CDR3 reads CSASWAANTEAFF. CDR3 DNA sequence: TGCAGTGCCAGCTGGGCAGCGAACACTGAAGCTTTCTTT.

The chain recombines TRBV20-1 with TRBJ1-1; the match to TRBD1 covers 7 bases. Germline V gene lookup returns CDR1 DFQATT and CDR2 SNEGSKA (reference sequence). There are 10 residues in the CDR3. J gave up 11 bases and V 6 bases, and 6 bases lay outside the gene matches. The CDR3 nucleotides are TGCAGTGCGCTACAGGGGATGGCTTTCTTT. It translates to CSALQGMAFF.

Comments on this clonotype: One junction end does not reproduce the germline sequence, and a read error may be involved. V gene TRBV5-1 combines with J gene TRBJ2-2; D could derive from TRBD1 or TRBD2 (5 bases each). There are 14 residues in the CDR3. Per germline, CDR1 SGHRS and CDR2 YFSETQ. CDR3 sequence reads: CASSLDWRTGDLFF. CDR3 DNA: TGCGCCAGCAGCTTGGACTGGAGGACCGGGGACCTGTTTTTT. The entire variable domain, with the rest obtained from reference TRBV5-1 and TRBJ2-2, is as follows: KAGVTQTPRYLIKTRGQQVTLSCSPISGHRSVSWYQQTPGQGLQFLFEYFSETQRNKGNFPGRFSGRQFSNSRSEMNVSTLELGDSALYLCASSLDWRTGDLFFGEGSRLTVL.

This clonotype has more than one count but fewer than ten. The CDR3 DNA follows: TGTGCCAGCAGCTTGACAGGGGTTCGAGAGCAGTACTTC. Its protein is CASSLTGVREQYF. This chain links TRBV7-9 with TRBJ2-7; TRBD1 aligns across 8 bases. V was pared by 3 bases and J by 7 bases, with 5 bases of the junction left unmatched. In germline, CDR1 is SEHNR, CDR2 FQNEAQ (reference sequence). The CDR3 has 13 amino acids.

This chain links TRBV29-1 with TRBJ1-4, with a possible D match to TRBD1 (5 bases). Germline lookup yields CDR1 SQVTM and CDR2 ANQGSEA. V was clipped by 0 bases and J by 4 bases, with 12 bases between them. This CDR3 region has 15 residues. The DNA for the CDR3 is TGCAGCGTTGAAGAAAAGGGGCCAGATAATGAAAAACTGTTTTTT. This translates into CSVEEKGPDNEKLFF. Full variable domain (remainder filled in from reference TRBV29-1 and TRBJ1-4): SAVISQKPSRDICQRGTSLTIQCQVDSQVTMMFWYRQQPGQSLTLIATANQGSEATYESGFVIDKFPISRPNLTFSTLTVSNMSPEDSSIYLCSVEEKGPDNEKLFFGSGTQLSVL.

About this clonotype: This may arise from a read error, as a much more abundant clone is one base away. This chain connects TRBV2 to TRBJ1-2; maybe TRBD1 (6 bases). From germline, CDR1 is SNHLY and CDR2 FYNNEI. Trimming removed 3 bases at V and 3 bases at J, with 11 bases between. The CDR3 has 14 amino acids. The CDR3 DNA follows: TGTGCCAGCAGTGACGGCAGGGGTTACTATGGCTACACCTTC. Translation gives CASSDGRGYYGYTF.

V gene TRBV20-1 combines with J gene TRBJ1-2, with TRBD1 matching over 8 bases. V was clipped by 6 bases and J by 4 bases; unmatched bases: 13. CDR3 size: 15 residues. The germline V gene has CDR1 DFQATT and CDR2 SNEGSKA (reference sequence). The CDR3 sequence is CSAPGTGEGAYGYTF. In nucleotides, the CDR3 is TGCAGTGCCCCTGGGACAGGCGAGGGAGCCTATGGCTACACCTTC.

This clonotype turned up a few times. This chain joins TRBV11-2 and TRBJ2-7; 11 nucleotides align to TRBD1. The CDR3 has 15 amino acids. V dropped 1 base and J dropped 4; count of bases not matched to a gene: 3. Germline CDR1 is SGHAT and CDR2 is FQNNGV. CDR3 DNA sequence: TGTGCCAGCAGCTTAGTGGGACAGGGGGATTACGAGCAGTACTTC. It yields the protein CASSLVGQGDYEQYF.

This clonotype was detected ten times or more. The chain joins TRBV19 to TRBJ1-1; unclear D gene. Germline values: CDR1 LNHDA, CDR2 SQIVND (reference sequence). This CDR3 is 13 amino acids long. The ends were cut back, 0 bases at V and 3 bases at J, with 5 bases in the middle. Here the CDR3 reads CASSIEGHTEAFF. The CDR3 DNA is TGTGCCAGTAGTATAGAAGGGCACACTGAAGCTTTCTTT.